This TCR beta chain appears in the sequencing data of a study of T cells after posttransplantation cyclophosphamide. Germline values: CDR1 SGHRS, CDR2 YFSETQ. The V segment lost 6 bases and the J segment 8 bases; nucleotides outside the gene matches: 7. CDR3 size: 13 residues. Treatment was busulfan-fludarabine conditioning, a marrow graft, and cyclophosphamide on days +3 and +4. This clone has a count of ten or more. Produced via immunoSEQ multiplex PCR; TCRdb's table is partial and in-frame only. The profile covers roughly 6,800 clones, none occurring a single time. This sample comprised PBMCs, obtained after allogeneic stem cell transplant with posttransplant cyclophosphamide. This chain connects TRBV5-1 to TRBJ1-4, with 7 bases lining up with TRBD1. The receptor was derived from a female patient in her fifties or sixties who received an allogeneic stem cell transplant from a related donor, was CMV-positive, and had no GVHD. Part of the T cell pool may stem from the graft donor. CDR3 bases: TGCGCCAGCAAGGAGACAGGGCTAGAAAAACTGTTTTTT. As protein: CASKETGLEKLFF. Filled out from reference TRBV5-1 and TRBJ1-4, the complete variable domain reads KAGVTQTPRYLIKTRGQQVTLSCSPISGHRSVSWYQQTPGQGLQFLFEYFSETQRNKGNFPGRFSGRQFSNSRSEMNVSTLELGDSALYLCASKETGLEKLFFGSGTQLSVL.